Listed below are T cell receptor beta chains from one sample, sequenced in a study of blood T cell repertoires in COVID-19. Some clones are missing from TCRdb's copy, which holds only in-frame ones; the method was immunoSEQ multiplex PCR. The sample records about half a million clones, approximately 85% being singletons. Material: peripheral blood. All receptors come from a human donor in a cohort sampled during active COVID-19. The CDR3 runs from the conserved cysteine through the conserved F or W. D genes are given only for firm matches. Size values are once, few and many counts, or a class for expanded clones, and some rows have none.

>TRBJ1-2|TRBD1|once|TRBV4-2
CASSPGGAGGYTF
TGTGCCAGCAGCCCAGGGGGCGCGGGGGGCTACACCTTC
>TRBJ1-4|NA|NA|TRBV28
CASSLGREKLFF
TGTGCCAGCAGTTTAGGGCGTGAAAAACTGTTTTTT
>TRBJ1-2|NA|NA|TRBV5-1
CASSPFGQKNYGYTF
TGCGCCAGCAGCCCCTTTGGGCAGAAGAACTATGGCTACACCTTC
>TRBJ2-1|NA|NA|TRBV28
CASSLGRPVGVYPFF
TGTGCCAGCAGCCTAGGACGTCCCGTCGGGGTATACCCGTTCTTC
>TRBJ2-7|NA|NA|TRBV21-1
CASSKSREDRFHEQYF
TGTGCCAGCAGCAAATCCCGTGAGGACAGGTTCCACGAGCAGTACTTC
>TRBJ2-5|TRBD2|NA|TRBV19
CASSMSGLAATQYF
TGTGCCAGTAGTATGAGTGGACTAGCGGCGACCCAGTACTTC
>TRBJ2-7|TRBD2|NA|TRBV23-1
CASSFGKGLAGISYEQYF
TGCGCCAGCAGTTTTGGGAAGGGACTAGCGGGAATCTCCTACGAGCAGTACTTC
>TRBJ2-2|NA|NA|TRBV24-1
CATARTDLAGELFF
TGTGCCACCGCGAGGACAGATCTGGCCGGGGAGCTGTTTTTT
>TRBJ1-1|NA|NA|TRBV7-3
CASTLLPMNTEAFF
TGTGCCAGCACCCTATTACCCATGAACACTGAAGCTTTCTTT
>TRBJ2-5|TRBD2|NA|TRBV4-1
CASSGREAGVEETQYF
TGCGCCAGCAGCGGACGAGAGGCGGGAGTGGAAGAGACCCAGTACTTC
>TRBJ1-2|TRBD1|NA|TRBV5-6
CASSLLQGAMNYGYTF
TGTGCCAGCAGCTTGTTACAGGGGGCGATGAACTATGGCTACACCTTC
>TRBJ2-1|TRBD2|NA|TRBV15
CATSRDSQREGPPQFF
TGTGCCACCAGCAGAGATTCCCAACGGGAGGGGCCACCTCAGTTCTTC
>TRBJ1-6|NA|NA|TRBV18
CASSPWARGNSPLHF
TGTGCCAGCTCCCCATGGGCCAGGGGCAATTCACCCCTCCACTTT
>TRBJ2-7|NA|NA|TRBV27
CASSSPVENEQYF
TGTGCCAGCAGTTCCCCAGTTGAAAACGAGCAGTACTTC
>TRBJ2-3|NA|NA|TRBV3-1/TRBV3-2
CASSQESSGKLGSTDTQYF
TGTGCCAGCAGCCAAGAATCGTCAGGGAAACTTGGGAGCACAGATACGCAGTATTTT
>TRBJ1-3|NA|NA|TRBV11-3
CASSAGSGNTIYF
TGTGCCAGCAGCGCAGGGTCTGGAAACACCATATATTTT
>TRBJ2-1|TRBD1|once|TRBV19
CASRIRDRVVERPNEQFF
TGTGCCAGCCGGATCCGGGACAGGGTAGTCGAAAGGCCCAATGAGCAGTTCTTC
>TRBJ2-5|TRBD1|NA|TRBV19
CATQQGYQETQYF
TGTGCCACCCAACAGGGGTACCAAGAGACCCAGTACTTC
>TRBJ1-1|NA|NA|TRBV6-1
CASSEVGGSFTEAFF
TGTGCCAGCAGTGAAGTTGGCGGGAGCTTCACTGAAGCTTTCTTT
>TRBJ2-3|NA|NA|TRBV18
CASSPGETFSGTDTQYF
TGTGCCAGCTCACCCGGGGAGACCTTCTCAGGCACAGATACGCAGTATTTT
>TRBJ2-5|TRBD2|NA|TRBV11-2
CASSSLSGTQETQYF
TGTGCCAGCAGCTCCCTGAGCGGGACCCAAGAGACCCAGTACTTC
>TRBJ1-3|NA|NA|TRBV28
CASSSLLRQASGNTIYF
TGTGCCAGCAGTTCCCTACTACGACAGGCCTCTGGAAACACCATATATTTT
>TRBJ2-5|TRBD2|NA|TRBV7-9
CASSPGLAGDQETQYF
TGTGCCAGCAGCCCTGGACTAGCGGGGGACCAAGAGACCCAGTACTTC
>TRBJ2-1|TRBD2|NA|TRBV5-1
CASRLAANNEQFF
TGCGCCAGCAGACTAGCGGCTAACAATGAGCAGTTCTTC
>TRBJ2-1|NA|NA|TRBV7-2
CASSDTTSYNEQFF
TGTGCCAGCAGCGACACAACCTCCTACAATGAGCAGTTCTTC
>TRBJ1-2|TRBD1|once|TRBV27
CASSLTRQGGYGYTF
TGTGCCAGCAGTTTAACCCGACAGGGTGGCTATGGCTACACCTTC
>TRBJ1-4|TRBD1|once|TRBV28
CASQVGQGVWVGEKLFF
TGTGCCAGCCAAGTGGGACAGGGCGTGTGGGTCGGCGAAAAACTGTTTTTT
>TRBJ2-7|NA|few|TRBV7-3
CASSLRGGDPTYEQYF
TGTGCCAGCAGCTTAAGAGGGGGTGATCCTACCTACGAGCAGTACTTC